The rows below give T cell receptor beta chains drawn from one sample of a study of cytomegalovirus exposure and HLA in healthy donors. Measured with immunoSEQ multiplex PCR; TCRdb has only the in-frame clones, and not every one. The sample yields 150,000 to 200,000 clones, around 78% seen once. The sample consisted of PBMCs. These receptors came from a woman in her thirties or forties in good health and CMV-seronegative. CDR3s include the opening cysteine and the closing phenylalanine or tryptophan. A D gene is named only where the DNA matches it firmly. Not every row has a clone size; where given, it reads once, few, many or a size class.

D	V	J	size	CDR3	DNA
TRBD1	TRBV19	TRBJ1-4	few	CASKGTGHNEKLFF	TGTGCCAGTAAGGGGACAGGCCATAATGAAAAACTGTTTTTT
TRBD1	TRBV15	TRBJ1-1	few	CATSRARTGTEAFF	TGTGCCACCAGCAGAGCCAGGACAGGGACCGAAGCTTTCTTT
TRBD1	TRBV4-1	TRBJ1-6	NA	CASSQATGDRTLHF	TGCGCCAGCAGCCAAGCTACGGGGGACAGGACCCTCCACTTT
NA	TRBV4-1	TRBJ1-6	NA	CASSQGVRTGNSPLHF	TGCGCCAGCAGCCAAGGGGTACGCACGGGAAATTCACCCCTCCACTTT
NA	TRBV5-5	TRBJ1-6	NA	CASSHPRSNSPLHF	TGTGCCAGCAGCCACCCTCGGTCTAATTCACCCCTCCACTTT
TRBD1	TRBV7-9	TRBJ1-3	once	CASSLPLQGAGNTIYF	TGTGCCAGCAGCTTACCGTTACAGGGGGCTGGAAACACCATATATTTT
TRBD2	TRBV5-6	TRBJ2-2	NA	CASTRTSGGLWTGELFF	TGTGCCAGCACCAGGACTAGCGGGGGCCTGTGGACCGGGGAGCTGTTTTTT
TRBD2	TRBV4-2	TRBJ2-5	NA	CASSPTTSGGETQYF	TGTGCCAGCAGCCCGACAACTAGCGGGGGTGAGACCCAGTACTTC
NA	TRBV5-1	TRBJ1-3	NA	CASSLEGAQDTIYF	TGCGCCAGCAGCTTGGAAGGGGCGCAGGACACCATATATTTT
NA	TRBV19	TRBJ1-1	NA	CASSMGSQRRTEAFF	TGTGCCAGTAGTATGGGAAGCCAGAGGAGGACTGAAGCTTTCTTT
NA	TRBV27	TRBJ1-1	NA	CASGLNTEAFF	TGTGCCAGCGGACTCAACACTGAAGCTTTCTTT
NA	TRBV11-2	TRBJ1-6	once	CASSLGGVSPLHF	TGTGCCAGCAGCTTAGGGGGGGTCTCACCCCTCCACTTT
TRBD2	TRBV4-2	TRBJ2-1	NA	CASSQESSGGSYNEQFF	TGTGCCAGCAGCCAAGAATCGTCGGGGGGTTCCTACAATGAGCAGTTCTTC
NA	TRBV5-4	TRBJ2-7	NA	CASSSRQAYEQYF	TGTGCCAGCAGCTCCCGACAGGCCTACGAGCAGTACTTC
TRBD1	TRBV4-2	TRBJ1-5	NA	CASSQGTGNNQPQHF	TGTGCCAGCAGCCAAGGGACAGGAAACAATCAGCCCCAGCATTTT
TRBD1	TRBV4-1	TRBJ2-4	NA	CASSQGYRGTNLAKNIQYF	TGCGCCAGCAGCCAGGGGTACAGGGGTACGAATCTAGCCAAAAACATTCAGTACTTC
NA	TRBV5-1	TRBJ2-1	few	CASSLAVIPNYNEQFF	TGCGCCAGCAGCTTGGCGGTGATCCCAAACTACAATGAGCAGTTCTTC
NA	TRBV11-2	TRBJ1-2	NA	CASSPGGYYGYTF	TGTGCCAGCAGCCCTGGGGGGTATTATGGCTACACCTTC
NA	TRBV18	TRBJ1-6	NA	CASSPREGPLHF	TGTGCCAGCTCACCACGGGAGGGGCCCCTCCACTTT
TRBD1	TRBV2	TRBJ2-2	NA	CASSLTSGGGGELFF	TGTGCCAGCAGTCTCACATCAGGGGGCGGCGGGGAGCTGTTTTTT
NA	TRBV6-1	TRBJ2-1	NA	CASSERGSYNEQFF	TGTGCCAGCAGTGAACGGGGGTCCTACAATGAGCAGTTCTTC
NA	TRBV10-1	TRBJ2-5	NA	CASSPGIQETQYF	TGCGCCAGCAGTCCCGGGATCCAAGAGACCCAGTACTTC
NA	TRBV4-3	TRBJ1-1	NA	CASSQTSIGEFTEAFF	TGCGCCAGCAGCCAAACCTCGATCGGGGAATTCACTGAAGCTTTCTTT